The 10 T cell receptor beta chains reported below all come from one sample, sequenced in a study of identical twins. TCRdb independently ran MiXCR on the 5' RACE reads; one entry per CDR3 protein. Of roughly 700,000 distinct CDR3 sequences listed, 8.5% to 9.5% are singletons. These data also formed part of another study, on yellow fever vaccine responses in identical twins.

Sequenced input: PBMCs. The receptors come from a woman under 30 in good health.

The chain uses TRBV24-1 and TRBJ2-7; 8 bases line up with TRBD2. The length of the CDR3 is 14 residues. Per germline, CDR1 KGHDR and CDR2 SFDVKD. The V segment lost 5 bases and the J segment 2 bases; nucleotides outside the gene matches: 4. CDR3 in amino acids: CATSGGGGTYEQYF. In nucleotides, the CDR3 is TGTGCCACCAGTGGCGGCGGGGGGACCTACGAGCAGTACTTC.

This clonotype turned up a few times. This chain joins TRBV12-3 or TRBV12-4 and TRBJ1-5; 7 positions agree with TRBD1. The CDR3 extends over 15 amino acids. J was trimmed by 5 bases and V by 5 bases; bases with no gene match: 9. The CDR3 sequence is CASSPKDRIYQPQHF. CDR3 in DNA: TGTGCCAGCAGTCCAAAGGACAGGATTTATCAGCCCCAGCATTTT.

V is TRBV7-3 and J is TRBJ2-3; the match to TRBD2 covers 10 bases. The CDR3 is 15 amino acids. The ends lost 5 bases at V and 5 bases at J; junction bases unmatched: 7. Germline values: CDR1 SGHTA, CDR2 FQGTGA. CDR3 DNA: TGTGCCAGCAGCGCGAGCGGGGGGGCCGTAGATACGCAGTATTTT. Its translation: CASSASGGAVDTQYF.

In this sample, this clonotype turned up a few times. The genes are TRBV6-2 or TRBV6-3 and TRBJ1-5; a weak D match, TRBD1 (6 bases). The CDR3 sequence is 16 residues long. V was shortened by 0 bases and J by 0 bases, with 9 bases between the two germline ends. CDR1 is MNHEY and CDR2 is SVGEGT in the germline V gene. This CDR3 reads CASSYSRGYSNQPQHF. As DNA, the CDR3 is TGTGCCAGCAGTTACTCGAGGGGGTATAGCAATCAGCCCCAGCATTTT.

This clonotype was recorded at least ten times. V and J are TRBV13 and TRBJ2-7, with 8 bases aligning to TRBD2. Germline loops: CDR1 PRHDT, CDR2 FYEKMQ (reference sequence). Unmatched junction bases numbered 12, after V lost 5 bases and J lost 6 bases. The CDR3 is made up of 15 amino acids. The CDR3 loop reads CASSTSGQPLGEQYF. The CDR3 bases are TGTGCCAGCAGCACTAGCGGACAGCCCCTCGGCGAGCAGTACTTC.

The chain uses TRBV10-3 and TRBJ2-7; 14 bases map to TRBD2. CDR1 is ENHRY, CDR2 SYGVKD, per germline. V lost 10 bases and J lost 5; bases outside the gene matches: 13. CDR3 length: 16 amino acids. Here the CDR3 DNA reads TGTGCCACCTATCCGGGACTAGCGGGAGTAACGGACGAGCAGTACTTC. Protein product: CATYPGLAGVTDEQYF.

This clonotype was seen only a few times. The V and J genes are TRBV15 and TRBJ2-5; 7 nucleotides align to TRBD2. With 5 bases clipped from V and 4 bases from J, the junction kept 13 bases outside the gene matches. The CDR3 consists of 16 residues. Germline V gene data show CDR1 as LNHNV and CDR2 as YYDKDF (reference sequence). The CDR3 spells CATSWGGVEIRETQYF. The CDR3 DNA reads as TGTGCCACCAGCTGGGGAGGGGTAGAGATCCGAGAGACCCAGTACTTC.

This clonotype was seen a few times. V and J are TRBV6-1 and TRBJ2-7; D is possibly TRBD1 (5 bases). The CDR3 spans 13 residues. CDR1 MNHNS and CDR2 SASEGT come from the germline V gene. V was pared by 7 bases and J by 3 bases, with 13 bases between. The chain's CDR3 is CASTHRFGYEQYF. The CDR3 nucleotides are TGTGCCAGCACCCACAGGTTCGGCTACGAGCAGTACTTC.

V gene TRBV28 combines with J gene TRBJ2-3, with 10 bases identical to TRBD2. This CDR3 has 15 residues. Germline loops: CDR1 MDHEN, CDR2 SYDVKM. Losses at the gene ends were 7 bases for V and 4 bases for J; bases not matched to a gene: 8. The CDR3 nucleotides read TGTGCCAGCAAATGGTTAGGACTAGCGGCAGATACGCAGTATTTT. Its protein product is CASKWLGLAADTQYF.

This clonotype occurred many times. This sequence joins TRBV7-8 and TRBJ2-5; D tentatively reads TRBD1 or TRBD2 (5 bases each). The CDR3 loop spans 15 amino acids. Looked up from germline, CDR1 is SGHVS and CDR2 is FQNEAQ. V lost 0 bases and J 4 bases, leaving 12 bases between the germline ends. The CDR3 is CASSLALGVGETQYF. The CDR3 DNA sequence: TGTGCCAGCAGCTTAGCGTTGGGGGTAGGAGAGACCCAGTACTTC.